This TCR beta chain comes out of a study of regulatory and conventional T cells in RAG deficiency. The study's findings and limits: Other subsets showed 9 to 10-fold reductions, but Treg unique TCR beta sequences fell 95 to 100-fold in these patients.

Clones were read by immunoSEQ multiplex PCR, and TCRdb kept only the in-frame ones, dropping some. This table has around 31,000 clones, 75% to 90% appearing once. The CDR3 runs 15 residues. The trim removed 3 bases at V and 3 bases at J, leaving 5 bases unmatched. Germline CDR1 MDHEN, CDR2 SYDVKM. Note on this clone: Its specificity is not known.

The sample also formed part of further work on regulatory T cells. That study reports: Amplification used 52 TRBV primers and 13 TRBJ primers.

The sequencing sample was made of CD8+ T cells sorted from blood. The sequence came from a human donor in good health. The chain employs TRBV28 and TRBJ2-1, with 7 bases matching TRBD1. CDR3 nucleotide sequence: TGTGCCAGCAGTTTGCCGGGACAGCTCTACAATGAGCAGTTCTTC. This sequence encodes CASSLPGQLYNEQFF.